A single T cell receptor (beta chain) is shown here with its context. Sequencing was performed with immunoSEQ multiplex PCR; in TCRdb, only in-frame clones are kept and a portion is missing. The table for this sample gives some 180,000 clones. The CDR3 has 14 amino acids. The germline CDR1 and CDR2 sequences are SNHLY and FYNNEI. The V and J ends lost 2 bases and 2 bases respectively, with 9 bases between them. This entry belongs to a study of control samples from healthy donors and cancer patients. The sequencing input was blood. The receptor comes from a woman in her thirties in good health. The chain uses TRBV2 and TRBJ1-2, with D uncertain. CDR3 residues: CASSEWAPNYGYTF. The CDR3 DNA sequence: TGTGCCAGCAGTGAATGGGCTCCGAACTATGGCTACACCTTC.